The 10 T cell receptor beta chains below come from one sample, sequenced in a study of cytomegalovirus exposure and HLA in healthy donors. Use of 60 Vbeta and 13 Jbeta primers characterized the PCR. Profiled with immunoSEQ multiplex PCR; TCRdb holds only in-frame clones, not every one. This specimen shows 50,000 to 70,000 clones; the ten leading clones hold roughly 4%. Input material: PBMCs. These receptors originate from a woman younger than 30 in good health and CMV-seronegative.

V gene TRBV9 combines with J gene TRBJ2-1; D is ambiguous. CDR3 length equals 16 residues. CDR1 is SGDLS, CDR2 YYNGEE, per germline. Trimming removed 0 bases from V and 5 bases from J, with 15 bases in between. For the CDR3, the DNA is TGTGCCAGCAGCGTAGCGGCGGCATTAAAAAACAATGAGCAGTTCTTC. Translated, it gives CASSVAAALKNNEQFF.

The genes are TRBV9 and TRBJ2-1, with a tentative D call TRBD2 (6 bases). The CDR3 sequence is 13 residues long. Germline CDR1 reads SGDLS; CDR2 reads YYNGEE. The V gene lost 4 bases and the J gene lost 9 bases, with 14 bases spanning the gap. CDR3 residues: CASSTRLVREQFF. The CDR3 DNA is TGTGCCAGCAGCACCCGACTAGTTCGTGAGCAGTTCTTC.

The chain is built from TRBV4-1 and TRBJ1-1; D gene uncertain. Trimming cost V 1 base and J 0 bases, with 6 bases left between them. Germline V gene lookup returns CDR1 MGHRA and CDR2 YSYEKL. The CDR3 loop spans 14 amino acids. The CDR3 sequence is CASSQGQVNTEAFF. The CDR3, as DNA: TGCGCCAGCAGCCAAGGGCAGGTGAACACTGAAGCTTTCTTT.

The chain links TRBV7-8 to TRBJ2-1; 7 positions match TRBD2. From germline, CDR1 is SGHVS and CDR2 FQNEAQ. This CDR3 comprises 17 residues. With 1 base clipped from V and 5 bases from J, the junction kept 11 bases outside the gene matches. The CDR3 sequence: CASSLVRLADINNEQFF. CDR3 coding DNA: TGTGCCAGCAGCTTAGTCCGGCTAGCGGATATTAACAATGAGCAGTTCTTC.

The CDR3 DNA sequence: TGTGCCAGCAGTTTCGGAACAGGGCGAAATTCACCCCTCCACTTT. Translated: CASSFGTGRNSPLHF. V is TRBV6-5 and J is TRBJ1-6, with D perhaps TRBD1 (6 bases). CDR1 is MNHEY and CDR2 is SVGAGI in the germline V gene. Trimming took off 4 bases at V and 7 bases at J, with 14 bases between the two ends. CDR3 size: 15 residues.

The V and J genes are TRBV4-1 and TRBJ2-1, with 9 bases that match TRBD2. CDR3 length: 20 residues. Germline V gene lookup returns CDR1 MGHRA and CDR2 YSYEKL. V dropped 0 bases and J dropped 1; count of bases not matched to a gene: 13. The CDR3 DNA follows: TGCGCCAGCAGCCAAGAAATGGGACTAGCCGTACAAAGGTCCTACAATGAGCAGTTCTTC. It codes for CASSQEMGLAVQRSYNEQFF.

The CDR3 sequence is CASNSVTGNYGYTF. The CDR3 DNA is TGTGCCAGCAACTCGGTAACAGGGAACTATGGCTACACCTTC. The V call is TRBV5-4, the J call TRBJ1-2; weak D call: TRBD1 (6 bases). This CDR3 has 14 amino acids. The germline gives CDR1 SGHNT, CDR2 YYREEE (reference sequence). The V gene lost 6 bases and the J gene lost 2 bases, with 14 bases spanning the gap.

The CDR3 DNA sequence: TGTGCCAGCAGTACGAACAGGGAGGGTCAAGAGACCCAGTACTTC. It translates to CASSTNREGQETQYF. This chain connects TRBV6-6 to TRBJ2-5; D is perhaps TRBD2 (7 bases). This CDR3 is built from 15 residues. The germline V and J ends were trimmed by 5 bases and 2 bases, with 15 bases remaining between them. CDR1 is MNHNY and CDR2 is SVGAGI in the germline V gene (reference sequence).

The chain links TRBV7-9 to TRBJ1-2; 12 nucleotides line up with TRBD1. The V segment lost 5 bases and the J segment 7 bases; nucleotides outside the gene matches: 5. Germline V gives CDR1 SEHNR, CDR2 FQNEAQ (reference sequence). The CDR3 is 14 amino acids. The CDR3 nucleotides read TGTGCCAGCAGCCCCGGGACAGGGGGCTCTGGCTACACCTTC. Protein product: CASSPGTGGSGYTF.

This sequence joins TRBV18 and TRBJ1-2; a possible D gene is TRBD1 (6 bases). CDR3 length: 14 residues. Deletions cut 3 bases from V and 4 bases from J, with 12 bases between. Looked up from germline, CDR1 is KGHSH and CDR2 is LQKENI. CDR3 residues: CASSPEGVGYGYTF. CDR3 DNA sequence: TGTGCCAGCTCACCCGAGGGGGTTGGCTATGGCTACACCTTC.